These 21 T cell receptor beta chains came from one sample sequenced in a study of T cell repertoires in cytomegalovirus infection. These receptors lack a known antigen. TCRdb itself ran the reads through MiXCR, one entry per CDR3 protein. Here the sample spans 100,000 to 150,000 distinct CDR3 sequences, 25% to 35% being singletons. The source material was CD8+ T cells from cultured PBMCs, sampled from culture after CMV antigen stimulation. These receptors were collected from a human donor in good health (CMV status not recorded). Some clones in this sample may be carry-over from other donors' samples.

This clonotype showed up many times. The gene calls are TRBV7-9 and TRBJ2-1; TRBD1 agrees at 7 bases. There are 14 residues in the CDR3. Trimming at V came to 6 bases and at J to 4 bases, leaving 6 bases not matched to a gene. Germline V lookup: CDR1 SEHNR, CDR2 FQNEAQ (reference sequence). Written as DNA, the CDR3 is TGTGCCAGCAGAAGGGGGCCGGCTTACAATGAGCAGTTCTTC. This translates into CASRRGPAYNEQFF.

This chain connects TRBV7-6 to TRBJ2-2; 12 bases are a match to TRBD2. The CDR3 covers 17 residues. The J segment lost 5 bases and the V segment lost 3 bases, leaving 7 bases of the junction unmatched. From germline, CDR1 is SGHVS and CDR2 FNYEAQ. The CDR3 coding sequence is TGTGCCAGCAGCTTGACTAGCGGGGGCGGCCTAACCGGGGAGCTGTTTTTT. Translation: CASSLTSGGGLTGELFF.

The chain joins TRBV4-1 to TRBJ2-1, with D unclear. There are 13 residues in the CDR3. Germline-derived CDR1 and CDR2 are MGHRA and YSYEKL. V dropped 4 bases and J dropped 5 bases, with 9 bases sitting between them. The CDR3 nucleotides are TGCGCCAGCAGCCTTCGCGGAAACAATGAGCAGTTCTTC. This translates into CASSLRGNNEQFF.

The rearrangement links TRBV25-1 to TRBJ1-2; 10 bases map to TRBD1. CDR3 length: 16 residues. Looked up from germline, CDR1 is MGHDK and CDR2 is SYGVNS. V was clipped by 3 bases and J by 6 bases; unmatched bases: 10. The CDR3 loop is CASSDRTGGGLNGYTF. The DNA for the CDR3 is TGTGCCAGCAGTGACCGGACAGGGGGGGGATTAAATGGCTACACCTTC.

This clonotype was seen a single time. The chain joins TRBV27 to TRBJ1-2; D is unclear. In germline, CDR1 is MNHEY, CDR2 SMNVEV (reference sequence). Trimming pared 6 bases from V and 3 bases from J, leaving 17 bases between. This CDR3 comprises 15 residues. In nucleotides, the CDR3 is TGTGCCAGCAGCGAACAAATAGGCCGCGACTATGGCTACACCTTC. Translated, it gives CASSEQIGRDYGYTF.

This clonotype was picked up a small number of times. The genes are TRBV27 and TRBJ1-2; TRBD1 might be the D (6 bases). This CDR3 has 14 amino acids. In germline, CDR1 is MNHEY, CDR2 SMNVEV (reference sequence). Trimming removed 2 bases from V and 2 bases from J, with 9 bases in between. The chain's CDR3 is CASSLRGANYGYTF. CDR3 DNA sequence: TGTGCCAGCAGTTTACGGGGGGCGAACTATGGCTACACCTTC.

This clonotype was found once. The chain couples TRBV11-2 to TRBJ1-1; D might be TRBD1 (5 bases). The CDR3 runs to 19 residues. The germline gives CDR1 SGHAT, CDR2 FQNNGV. Trimming shortened V by 0 bases and J by 1 base, and 21 bases separated the two germline ends. The CDR3 nucleotides read TGTGCCAGCAGCTTAGATCCACGGGGGAGGGGTCTTTGGAACACTGAAGCTTTCTTT. It encodes CASSLDPRGRGLWNTEAFF.

This chain joins TRBV10-2 and TRBJ2-7; D is possibly TRBD2 (6 bases). The CDR3 is 14 residues long. CDR1 is WSHSY and CDR2 is SAAADI in the germline V gene. V gave up 5 bases and J gave up 2 bases, with 13 bases separating them. CDR3 sequence reads: CASSFGGSPYEQYF. DNA for the CDR3: TGCGCCAGCAGTTTCGGAGGGTCCCCCTACGAGCAGTACTTC.

V and J are TRBV6-6 and TRBJ1-4; possibly TRBD1 for D (5 bases). The CDR3 contains 16 residues. Between the trimmed V and J ends, which lost 2 bases and 8 bases, there was a span of 18 bases. Germline loops: CDR1 MNHNY, CDR2 SVGAGI (reference sequence). CDR3 residues: CASSYPPGGWEEKLFF. In DNA form, the CDR3 reads TGTGCCAGCAGTTACCCACCCGGGGGATGGGAGGAAAAACTGTTTTTT.

The rearrangement joins TRBV19 to TRBJ2-5, with D perhaps given as TRBD1 or TRBD2 (6 bases each). V gave up 3 bases and J gave up 2 bases, with 16 bases separating them. CDR1 LNHDA and CDR2 SQIVND come from the germline V gene (reference sequence). The CDR3 loop spans 16 amino acids. CDR3 coding DNA: TGTGCCAGTAGTATCACAGGGTTTGGACTACAAGAGACCCAGTACTTC. Translated, it gives CASSITGFGLQETQYF.

The chain uses TRBV20-1 and TRBJ2-1, with D maybe TRBD2 (7 bases). CDR3 length: 16 amino acids. V lost 1 base to trimming and J lost 0 bases, with 13 bases between them. Per germline, CDR1 DFQATT and CDR2 SNEGSKA (reference sequence). In nucleotides, the CDR3 is TGCAGTGCTAGAGGGCCCGGGGGGCCCTCCTACAATGAGCAGTTCTTC. This gives the protein CSARGPGGPSYNEQFF.

The table lists this clonotype with a few counts. The genes are TRBV4-2 and TRBJ2-2; 8 bases are a match to TRBD2. Germline CDR1 LGHNA, CDR2 YNFKEQ. V lost 4 bases and J lost 3; bases outside the gene matches: 7. The CDR3 has 16 residues. CDR3 loop: CASSRRGGDDTGELFF. The CDR3 DNA sequence: TGTGCCAGCAGCCGACGGGGGGGGGATGACACCGGGGAGCTGTTTTTT.

This clonotype occurred a few times. V gene TRBV20-1 combines with J gene TRBJ1-2; 8 nucleotides align to TRBD1. The CDR3 is 16 residues long. With V trimmed by 0 bases and J by 5 bases, 11 bases remained unmatched. Germline CDR1 and CDR2: DFQATT and SNEGSKA (reference sequence). CDR3 nucleotide sequence: TGCAGTGCTAGAGATCTAGAGGGACAGGATCCTTATGGCTACACCTTC. Its translation is CSARDLEGQDPYGYTF.

There are many counts of this clonotype. The chain employs TRBV7-6 and TRBJ2-3; no firm D call. Germline V lookup: CDR1 SGHVS, CDR2 FNYEAQ. V shed 2 bases and J shed 4 bases, with 10 bases lying between them. The CDR3 sequence is 14 residues long. CDR3 nucleotide sequence: TGTGCCAGCAGCTTAAGCTGGGGATCAGATACGCAGTATTTT. Translation gives CASSLSWGSDTQYF.

The rearrangement uses TRBV12-5 and TRBJ1-1; TRBD1 matches 9 bases. With 0 bases clipped from V and 4 bases from J, the junction kept 6 bases outside the gene matches. The CDR3 contains 16 residues. Germline values: CDR1 LGHNT, CDR2 FRNRAP. This CDR3 reads CASGLVLGQGGTEAFF. The CDR3 nucleotides are TGTGCTAGTGGTTTGGTACTGGGACAGGGAGGCACTGAAGCTTTCTTT.

The chain joins TRBV25-1 to TRBJ2-1, with TRBD1 identical over 7 bases. J gave up 3 bases and V 7 bases, and 0 bases lay outside the gene matches. From germline, CDR1 is MGHDK and CDR2 SYGVNS. The CDR3 is 12 amino acids. CDR3 loop: CASTGGYNEQFF. DNA of the CDR3: TGTGCCAGCACAGGGGGCTACAATGAGCAGTTCTTC.

Many counts were recorded for this clonotype. The V gene is TRBV7-2, the J gene TRBJ1-2; TRBD1 might be the D (5 bases). Germline loops: CDR1 SGHTA, CDR2 FQGNSA. Trimming removed 0 bases at V and 9 bases at J, with 14 bases between. CDR3 length: 14 residues. The CDR3 loop is CASSLAPQGPRYTF. As DNA, the CDR3 is TGTGCCAGCAGCTTAGCCCCCCAGGGCCCTCGCTACACCTTC. Supplemented by reference TRBV7-2 and TRBJ1-2, the full variable domain reads GAGVSQSPSNKVTEKGKDVELRCDPISGHTALYWYRQSLGQGLEFLIYFQGNSAPDKSGLPSDRFSAERTGGSVSTLTIQRTQQEDSAVYLCASSLAPQGPRYTFGSGTRLTVV.

This clonotype was seen more than once but under ten times. The CDR3 bases are TGCGCCAGCAGCCAAGATAAGGGGACAGCCTACTACGAGCAGTACTTC. It codes for CASSQDKGTAYYEQYF. The J gene is TRBJ2-7, the V gene TRBV4-1; 7 nucleotides line up with TRBD1. The germline V gene has CDR1 MGHRA and CDR2 YSYEKL. There are 16 residues in the CDR3. V lost 0 bases, J lost 3 bases, and 8 bases stayed unmatched.

CDR3 residues: CASITSFAGENNEQFF. The CDR3 region has the DNA TGTGCCAGCATAACATCCTTCGCGGGGGAGAACAATGAGCAGTTCTTC. The chain carries TRBV6-1 and TRBJ2-1, with 7 bases fitting TRBD2. After removal of 7 bases from V and 5 bases from J, the junction contained 14 bases not matched to a gene. Germline V gene lookup returns CDR1 MNHNS and CDR2 SASEGT. This CDR3 is built from 16 residues.

In its sample, this clonotype was seen many times. The chain couples TRBV28 to TRBJ2-7, with D tentatively TRBD1 (5 bases). Trimming took off 3 bases at V and 6 bases at J, with 15 bases between the two ends. Per the germline V gene, CDR1 is MDHEN and CDR2 is SYDVKM. This CDR3 contains 14 residues. The CDR3 bases are TGTGCCAGCAGTTTTCCAGGGAACACCCTCGAGCAGTACTTC. Translated: CASSFPGNTLEQYF.

By share of the sample, this clonotype is medium-sized. The chain couples TRBV20-1 to TRBJ1-1; no firm D call. Germline V lookup: CDR1 DFQATT, CDR2 SNEGSKA (reference sequence). V lost 6 bases, J lost 2 bases, and 13 bases lay in between. The CDR3 covers 13 residues. The CDR3, as DNA: TGCAGTGCCGAAGGCCTACAAAACACTGAAGCTTTCTTT. Translating gives CSAEGLQNTEAFF.